This TCR beta chain came from a study of blood T cell repertoires in COVID-19. Study details: Donors in the United States, Italy and Spain gave samples during acute or convalescent COVID-19. From T cells, B-cell-depleted T cells, or PBMCs came the material, which was cDNA or gDNA.

Trimming cost V 4 bases and J 1 base, with 4 bases left between them. CDR1 and CDR2 (germline): LGHDT, YNNKEL (reference sequence). This CDR3 has 12 residues. In the study's own analysis: Nucleated cell number was recorded as an estimate derived from reference gene primer amplification. Sequencing used immunoSEQ multiplex PCR; TCRdb keeps in-frame clones, though not all of them. Clonal size and the V and J genes are those of that table, whereas D and trimming came from the DNA. The sample carries 150,000 to 200,000 clones, roughly 85% recorded once. The sequenced sample consisted of peripheral blood. The sequence was obtained from a man between 50 and 59 years old with active or convalescent COVID-19. J is TRBJ2-5 and V is TRBV3-1 (or the pseudogene TRBV3-2); D gene ambiguous. The DNA for the CDR3 is TGTGCCAGCAGCCTCCTCCAAGAGACCCAGTACTTC. Protein: CASSLLQETQYF.